Here is one T cell receptor (beta chain) with its context. This sample was included in a study of monozygotic twins with inflammatory bowel disease. TCRdb reanalyzed the 5' RACE reads, giving one entry per CDR3 protein sequence and no DNA. The clone table shows approximately 390,000 distinct CDR3 sequences, with the ten largest holding under 3%. Per the germline V gene, CDR1 is SGHRS and CDR2 is YFSETQ. The CDR3 covers 15 residues. Sequenced input: blood. The receptor was derived from a human donor with ulcerative colitis or Crohn's disease, or a healthy co-twin of an affected twin (not recorded which). The chain employs TRBV5-1 and TRBJ1-2; TCRdb selects TRBD1, and the lack of DNA leaves this call unchecked. CDR3: CASSLFRDSTYGYTF.